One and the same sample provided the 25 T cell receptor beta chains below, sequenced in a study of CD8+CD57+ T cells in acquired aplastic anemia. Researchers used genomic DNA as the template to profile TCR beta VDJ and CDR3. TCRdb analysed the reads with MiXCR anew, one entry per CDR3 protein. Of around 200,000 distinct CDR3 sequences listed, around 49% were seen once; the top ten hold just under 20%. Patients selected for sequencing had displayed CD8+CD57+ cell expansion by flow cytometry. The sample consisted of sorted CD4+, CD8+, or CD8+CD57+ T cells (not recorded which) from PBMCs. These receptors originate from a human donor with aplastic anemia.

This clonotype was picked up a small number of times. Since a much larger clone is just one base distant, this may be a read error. CDR3 amino acids: CASGFGSNEQFF. The DNA for the CDR3 is TGCGCCAGCGGCTTTGGGAGCAATGAGCAGTTCTTC. The chain joins TRBV5-1 to TRBJ2-1; D may be TRBD2 (5 bases). CDR3 length equals 12 residues. Germline V gene lookup returns CDR1 SGHRS and CDR2 YFSETQ.

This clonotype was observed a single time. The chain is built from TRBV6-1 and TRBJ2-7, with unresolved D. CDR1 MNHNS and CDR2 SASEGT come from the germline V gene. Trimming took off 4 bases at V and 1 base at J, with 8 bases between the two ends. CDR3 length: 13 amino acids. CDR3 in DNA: TGTGCCAGCAGTGGAGTGTCTTCCTACGAGCAGTACTTC. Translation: CASSGVSSYEQYF.

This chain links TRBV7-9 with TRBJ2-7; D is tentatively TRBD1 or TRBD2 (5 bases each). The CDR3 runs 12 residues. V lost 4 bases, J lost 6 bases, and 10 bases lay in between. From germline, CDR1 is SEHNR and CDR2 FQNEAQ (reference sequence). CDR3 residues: CASSSGTGEQYF. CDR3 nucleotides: TGTGCCAGCAGCTCGGGGACCGGCGAGCAGTACTTC.

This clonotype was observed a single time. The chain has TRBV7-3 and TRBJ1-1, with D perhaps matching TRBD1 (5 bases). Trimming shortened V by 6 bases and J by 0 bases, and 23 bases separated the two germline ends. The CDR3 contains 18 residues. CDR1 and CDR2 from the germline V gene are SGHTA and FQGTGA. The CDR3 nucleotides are TGTGCCAGCAGTCAACCTGGGGGGACCGAGAACATGAACACTGAAGCTTTCTTT. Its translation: CASSQPGGTENMNTEAFF.

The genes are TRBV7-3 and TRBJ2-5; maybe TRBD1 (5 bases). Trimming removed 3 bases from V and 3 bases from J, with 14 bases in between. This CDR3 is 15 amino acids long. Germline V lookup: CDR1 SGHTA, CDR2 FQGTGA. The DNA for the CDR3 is TGTGCCAGCAGCTTGGGGCCAGGCGCGGAAGAGACCCAGTACTTC. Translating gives CASSLGPGAEETQYF.

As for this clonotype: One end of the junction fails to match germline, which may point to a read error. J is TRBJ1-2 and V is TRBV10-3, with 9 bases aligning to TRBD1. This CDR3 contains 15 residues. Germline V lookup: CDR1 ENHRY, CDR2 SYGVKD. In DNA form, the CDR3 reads TGTGCCAGCAGTGAAGCCCCGGGACAGGGATATGGCTACACCTTC. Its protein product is CASSEAPGQGYGYTF.

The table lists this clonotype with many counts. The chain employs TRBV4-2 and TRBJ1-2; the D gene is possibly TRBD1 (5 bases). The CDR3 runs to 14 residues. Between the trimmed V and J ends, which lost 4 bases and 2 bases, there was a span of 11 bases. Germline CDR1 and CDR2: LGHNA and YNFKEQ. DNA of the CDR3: TGTGCCAGCAGCCTCCCGACAGAAAACTATGGCTACACCTTC. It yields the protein CASSLPTENYGYTF.

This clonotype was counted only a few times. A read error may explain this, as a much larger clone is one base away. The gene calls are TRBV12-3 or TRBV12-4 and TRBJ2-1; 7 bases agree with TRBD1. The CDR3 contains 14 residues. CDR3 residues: CDSRRTGSSNEQFF. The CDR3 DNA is TGTGACAGCAGAAGGACAGGCTCTTCCAATGAGCAGTTCTTC.

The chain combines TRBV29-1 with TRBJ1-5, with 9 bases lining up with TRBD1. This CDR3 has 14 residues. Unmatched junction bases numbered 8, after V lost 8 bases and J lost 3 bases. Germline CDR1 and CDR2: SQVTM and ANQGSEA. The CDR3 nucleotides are TGCAGCACCCGACAGGGGGGGAACAATCAGCCCCAGCATTTT. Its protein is CSTRQGGNNQPQHF.

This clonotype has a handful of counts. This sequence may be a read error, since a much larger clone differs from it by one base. CDR3 coding DNA: TGTGCCAGCAGTGGCGAGGGCTACGAGCAGTACTTC. It specifies CASSGEGYEQYF. V and J are TRBV6-1 and TRBJ2-7; D is possibly TRBD2 (5 bases). V was trimmed by 4 bases and J by 3 bases, leaving 7 bases between them. Germline CDR1 is MNHNS and CDR2 is SASEGT. The CDR3 loop spans 12 amino acids.

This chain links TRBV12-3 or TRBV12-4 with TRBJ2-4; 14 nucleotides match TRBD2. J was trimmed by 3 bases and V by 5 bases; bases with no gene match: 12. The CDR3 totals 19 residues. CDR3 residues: CASSRSGTSGGRSKNIQYF. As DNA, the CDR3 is TGTGCCAGCAGTCGCTCCGGGACTAGCGGGGGCCGGAGCAAAAACATTCAGTACTTC.

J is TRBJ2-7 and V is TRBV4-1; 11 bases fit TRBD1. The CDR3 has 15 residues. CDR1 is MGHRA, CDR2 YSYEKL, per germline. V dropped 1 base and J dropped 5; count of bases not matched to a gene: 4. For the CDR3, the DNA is TGCGCCAGCAGCCAAGTGGGACAGGGGGACCACGAGCAGTACTTC. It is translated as CASSQVGQGDHEQYF.

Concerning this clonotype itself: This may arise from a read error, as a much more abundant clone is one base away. CDR3 loop: CASSLKLAGGHKQYF. The CDR3 nucleotides are TGTGCCAGCAGTCTCAAACTAGCGGGGGGCCATAAGCAGTACTTC. The rearrangement uses TRBV6-5 and TRBJ2-1, with TRBD2 identical over 12 bases. The J call may be incorrect, as the DNA end agrees better with TRBJ2-7. Germline V lookup: CDR1 MNHEY, CDR2 SVGAGI. The CDR3 covers 15 residues.

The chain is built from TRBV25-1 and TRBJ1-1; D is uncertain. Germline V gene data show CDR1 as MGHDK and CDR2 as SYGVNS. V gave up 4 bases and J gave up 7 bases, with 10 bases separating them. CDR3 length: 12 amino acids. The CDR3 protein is CASSGRQHEAFF. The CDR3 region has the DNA TGTGCCAGCAGTGGCAGGCAGCATGAAGCTTTCTTT.

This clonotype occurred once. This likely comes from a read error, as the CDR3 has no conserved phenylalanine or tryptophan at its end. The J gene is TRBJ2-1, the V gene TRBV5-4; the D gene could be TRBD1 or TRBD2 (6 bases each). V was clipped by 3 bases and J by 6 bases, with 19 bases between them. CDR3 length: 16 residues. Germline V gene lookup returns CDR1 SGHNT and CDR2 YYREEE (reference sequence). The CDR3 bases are TGTGCCAGCAGCTCCCACCTGGGGGGCAGGGGCAATGAGCAGTTCCTC. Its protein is CASSSHLGGRGNEQFL.

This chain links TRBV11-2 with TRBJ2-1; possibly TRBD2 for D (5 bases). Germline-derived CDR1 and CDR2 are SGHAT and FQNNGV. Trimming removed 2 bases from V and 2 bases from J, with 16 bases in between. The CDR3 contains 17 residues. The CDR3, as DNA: TGTGCCAGCAGCTTACAATCAGGCGGGCCCGCCTACAATGAGCAGTTCTTC. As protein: CASSLQSGGPAYNEQFF.

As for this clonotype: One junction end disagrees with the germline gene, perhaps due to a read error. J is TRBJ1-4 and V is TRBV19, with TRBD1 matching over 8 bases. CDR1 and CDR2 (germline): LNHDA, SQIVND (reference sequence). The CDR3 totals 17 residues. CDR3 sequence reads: CASSQQGGEATNEKLFF. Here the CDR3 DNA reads TGTGCCAGTAGTCAACAGGGGGGGGAAGCAACTAATGAAAAACTGTTCTTT. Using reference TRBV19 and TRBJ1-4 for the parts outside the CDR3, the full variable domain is DGGITQSPKYLFRKEGQNVTLSCEQNLNHDAMYWYRQDPGQGLRLIYYSQIVNDFQKGDIAEGYSVSREKKESFPLTVTSAQKNPTAFYLCASSQQGGEATNEKLFFGSGTQLSVL.

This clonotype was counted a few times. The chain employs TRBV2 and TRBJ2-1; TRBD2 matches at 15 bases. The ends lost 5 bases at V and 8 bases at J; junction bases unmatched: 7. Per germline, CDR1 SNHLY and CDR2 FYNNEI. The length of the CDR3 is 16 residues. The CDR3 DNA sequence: TGTGCCAGCAGTCGGACTAGCGGGGGGGCGGTTGATGAGCAGTTCTTC. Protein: CASSRTSGGAVDEQFF.

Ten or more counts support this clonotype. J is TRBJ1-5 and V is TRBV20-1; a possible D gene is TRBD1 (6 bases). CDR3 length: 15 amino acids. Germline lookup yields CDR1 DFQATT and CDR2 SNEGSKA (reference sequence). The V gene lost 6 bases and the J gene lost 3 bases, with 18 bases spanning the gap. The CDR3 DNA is TGCAGTGCGCAGGCATCAGGGGCCACCAATCAGCCCCAGCATTTT. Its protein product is CSAQASGATNQPQHF.

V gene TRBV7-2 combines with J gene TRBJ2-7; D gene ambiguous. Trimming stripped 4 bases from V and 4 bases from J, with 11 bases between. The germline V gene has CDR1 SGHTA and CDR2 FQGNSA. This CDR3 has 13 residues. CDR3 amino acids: CASSSKGKYEQYF. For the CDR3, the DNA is TGTGCCAGCAGCTCGAAAGGGAAGTACGAGCAGTACTTC.

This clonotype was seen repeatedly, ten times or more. The CDR3 is CSAGGQGKNEQFF. As DNA, the CDR3 is TGCAGTGCTGGGGGACAGGGGAAGAATGAGCAGTTCTTC. The rearrangement uses TRBV20-1 and TRBJ2-1; TRBD1 matches at 10 bases. In germline, CDR1 is DFQATT, CDR2 SNEGSKA (reference sequence). V lost 5 bases to trimming and J lost 7 bases; unmatched junction nucleotides: 5. This CDR3 comprises 13 residues.

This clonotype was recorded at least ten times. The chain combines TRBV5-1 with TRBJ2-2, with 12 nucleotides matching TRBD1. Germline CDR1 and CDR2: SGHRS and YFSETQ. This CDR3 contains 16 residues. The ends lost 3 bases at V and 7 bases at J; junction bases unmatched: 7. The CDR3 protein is CASSSGDRGRGGELFF. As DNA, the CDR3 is TGCGCCAGCAGCTCCGGGGACAGGGGGCGCGGCGGGGAGCTGTTTTTT.

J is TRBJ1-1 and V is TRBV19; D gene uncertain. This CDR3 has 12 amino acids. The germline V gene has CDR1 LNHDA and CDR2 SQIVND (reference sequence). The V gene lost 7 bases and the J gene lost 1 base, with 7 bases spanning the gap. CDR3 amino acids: CASMYPNTEAFF. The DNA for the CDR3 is TGTGCCAGTATGTACCCGAACACTGAAGCTTTCTTT.

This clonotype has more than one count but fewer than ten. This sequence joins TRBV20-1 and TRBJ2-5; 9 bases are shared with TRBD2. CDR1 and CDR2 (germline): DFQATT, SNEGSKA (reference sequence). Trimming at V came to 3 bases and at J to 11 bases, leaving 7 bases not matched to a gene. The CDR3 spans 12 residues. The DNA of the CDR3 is TGCAGTGCTAGGGCGGGCGGGGGGGGGCAGTACTTC. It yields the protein CSARAGGGGQYF.

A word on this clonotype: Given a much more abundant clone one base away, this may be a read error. The CDR3 bases are TGCGCCAGCAGCTTCGCAGGGGACGGGCTTAATGAAAAACTGTTTTTT. Its translation: CASSFAGDGLNEKLFF. The chain joins TRBV5-1 to TRBJ1-4; D is possibly TRBD1 (6 bases). Germline loops: CDR1 SGHRS, CDR2 YFSETQ. V lost 2 bases and J 4 bases, leaving 15 bases between the germline ends. The CDR3 loop spans 16 amino acids.